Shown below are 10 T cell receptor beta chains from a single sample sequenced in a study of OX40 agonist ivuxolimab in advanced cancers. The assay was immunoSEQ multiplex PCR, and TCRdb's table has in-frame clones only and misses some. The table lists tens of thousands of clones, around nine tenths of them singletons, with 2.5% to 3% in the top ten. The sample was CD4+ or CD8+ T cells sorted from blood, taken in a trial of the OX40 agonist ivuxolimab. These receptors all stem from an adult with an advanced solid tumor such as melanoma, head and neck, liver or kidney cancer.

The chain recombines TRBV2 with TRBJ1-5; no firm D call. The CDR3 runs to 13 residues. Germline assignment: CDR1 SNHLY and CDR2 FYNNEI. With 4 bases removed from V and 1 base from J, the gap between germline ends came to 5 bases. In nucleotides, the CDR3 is TGTGCCAGCAGTGTTGAGAGCAATCAGCCCCAGCATTTT. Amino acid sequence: CASSVESNQPQHF.

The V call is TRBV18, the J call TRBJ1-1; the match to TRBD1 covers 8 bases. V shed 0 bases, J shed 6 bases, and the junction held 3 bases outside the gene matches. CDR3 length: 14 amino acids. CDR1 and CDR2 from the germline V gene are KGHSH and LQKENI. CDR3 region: CASSPPGRGPEAFF. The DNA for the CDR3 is TGTGCCAGCTCACCACCGGGCAGGGGGCCTGAAGCTTTCTTT.

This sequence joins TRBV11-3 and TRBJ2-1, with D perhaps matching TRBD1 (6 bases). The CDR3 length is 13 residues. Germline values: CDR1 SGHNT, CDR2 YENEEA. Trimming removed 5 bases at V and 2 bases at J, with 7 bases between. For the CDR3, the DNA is TGTGCCAGCAGCGGGGGCCCCTACAATGAGCAGTTCTTC. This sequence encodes CASSGGPYNEQFF. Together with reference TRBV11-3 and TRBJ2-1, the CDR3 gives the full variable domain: EAGVVQSPRYKIIEKKQPVAFWCNPISGHNTLYWYLQNLGQGPELLIRYENEEAVDDSQLPKDRFSAERLKGVDSTLKIQPAELGDSAVYLCASSGGPYNEQFFGPGTRLTVL.

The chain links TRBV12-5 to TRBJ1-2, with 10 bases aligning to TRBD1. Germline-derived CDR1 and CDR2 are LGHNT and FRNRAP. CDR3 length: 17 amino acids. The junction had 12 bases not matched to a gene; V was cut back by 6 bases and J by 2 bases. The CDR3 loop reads CASGNSTGGLKNYGYTF. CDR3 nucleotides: TGTGCTAGTGGCAACTCGACAGGGGGCCTAAAAAACTATGGCTACACCTTC.

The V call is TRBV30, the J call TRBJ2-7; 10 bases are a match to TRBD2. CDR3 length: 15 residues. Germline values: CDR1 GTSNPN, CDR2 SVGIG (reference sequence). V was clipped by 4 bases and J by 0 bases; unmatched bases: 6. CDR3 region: CAWTLGLASSYEQYF. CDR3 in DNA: TGTGCCTGGACCTTGGGACTAGCGAGCTCCTACGAGCAGTACTTC. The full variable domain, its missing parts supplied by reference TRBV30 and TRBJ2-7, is SQTIHQWPATLVQPVGSPLSLECTVEGTSNPNLYWYRQAAGRGLQLLFYSVGIGQISSEVPQNLSASRPQDRQFILSSKKLLLSDSGFYLCAWTLGLASSYEQYFGPGTRLTVT.

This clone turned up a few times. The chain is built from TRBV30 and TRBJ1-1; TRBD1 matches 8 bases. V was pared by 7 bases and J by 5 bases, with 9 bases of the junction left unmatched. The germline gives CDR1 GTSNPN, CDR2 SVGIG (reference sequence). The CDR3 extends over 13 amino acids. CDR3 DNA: TGTGCCTTGACACACGACAGGGGAACTGAAGCTTTCTTT. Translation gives CALTHDRGTEAFF.

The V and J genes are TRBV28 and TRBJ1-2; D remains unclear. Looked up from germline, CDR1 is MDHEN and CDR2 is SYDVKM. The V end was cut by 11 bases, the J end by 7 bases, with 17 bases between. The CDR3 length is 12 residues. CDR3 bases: TGTGCCGGCGGGAGGGCTGAACGTGGCTACACCTTC. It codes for CAGGRAERGYTF.

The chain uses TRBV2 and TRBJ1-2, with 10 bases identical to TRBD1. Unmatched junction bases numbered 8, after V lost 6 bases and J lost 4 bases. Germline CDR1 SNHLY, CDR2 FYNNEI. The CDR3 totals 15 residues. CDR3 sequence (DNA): TGTGCCAGCAGAGAAAACCGGGACAGGGGCTATGGCTACACCTTC. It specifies CASRENRDRGYGYTF.

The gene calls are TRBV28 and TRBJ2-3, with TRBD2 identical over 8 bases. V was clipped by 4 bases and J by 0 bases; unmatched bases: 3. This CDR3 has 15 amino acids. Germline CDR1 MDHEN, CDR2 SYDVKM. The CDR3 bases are TGTGCCAGCAGTTCACTAGCGGTTAGCACAGATACGCAGTATTTT. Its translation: CASSSLAVSTDTQYF.

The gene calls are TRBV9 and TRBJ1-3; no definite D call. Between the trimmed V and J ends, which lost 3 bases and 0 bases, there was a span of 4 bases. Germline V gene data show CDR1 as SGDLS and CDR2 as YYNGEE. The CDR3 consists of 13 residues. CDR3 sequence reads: CASSGASGNTIYF. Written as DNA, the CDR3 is TGTGCCAGCAGCGGCGCCTCTGGAAACACCATATATTTT.